The next 8 T cell receptor beta chains were all read from a single sample in a study of CD8 T cells in Susac syndrome. TEMRA sorting used CD27 and CD45RA to define memory subsets. Random hexamers served to reverse transcribe about 0.5 to 1 ug RNA. MiXCR, run by TCRdb on the immunoSEQ multiplex PCR reads, gives a single entry per CDR3 protein. The data show some 1,300 distinct CDR3 sequences, roughly 69% seen once. Sequencing was carried out using CD8+ TEMRA cells from PBMCs. Subset here: FACS-sorted terminally differentiated effector memory CD8+ T cells re-expressing CD45RA (CD8+ TEMRA). The receptor source for this set is a human donor with Susac syndrome.

By share, this clonotype ranks as hyperexpanded (1% or more). The rearrangement links TRBV11-2 to TRBJ1-1; 11 nucleotides match TRBD1. V lost 3 bases and J lost 1; bases outside the gene matches: 13. This CDR3 comprises 19 residues. CDR1 SGHAT and CDR2 FQNNGV come from the germline V gene. For the CDR3, the DNA is TGTGCCAGCAGCTTTCAACCGGGACAGGGGGACTCCAGGAACACTGAAGCTTTCTTT. Protein: CASSFQPGQGDSRNTEAFF. The complete variable domain, with remaining parts taken from reference TRBV11-2 and TRBJ1-1, reads EAGVAQSPRYKIIEKRQSVAFWCNPISGHATLYWYQQILGQGPKLLIQFQNNGVVDDSQLPKDRFSAERLKGVDSTLKIQPAKLEDSAVYLCASSFQPGQGDSRNTEAFFGQGTRLTVV.

This clonotype came up once. The rearrangement uses TRBV28 and TRBJ2-1; the match to TRBD1 covers 10 bases. The ends lost 2 bases at V and 8 bases at J; junction bases unmatched: 3. Germline values: CDR1 MDHEN, CDR2 SYDVKM. The CDR3 covers 14 residues. For the CDR3, the DNA is TGTGCCAGCAGTTTAGGGACAGGGGTGGATGAGCAGTTCTTC. It yields the protein CASSLGTGVDEQFF.

V gene TRBV27 combines with J gene TRBJ2-4, with D maybe TRBD1 (5 bases). The CDR3 contains 16 residues. The germline V gene has CDR1 MNHEY and CDR2 SMNVEV (reference sequence). V lost 2 bases to trimming and J lost 11 bases, with 22 bases between them. CDR3 amino acids: CASSLGAPGSQNVQYF. DNA for the CDR3: TGTGCCAGCAGTTTAGGTGCGCCAGGGTCACAGAACGTTCAGTACTTC.

The CDR3 region has the DNA TGTGCCTGCTGTTACTTCCGGACGTGGGGCTACACCTTC. This gives the protein CACCYFRTWGYTF. The chain links TRBV6-2 or TRBV6-3 to TRBJ1-2, with D unresolved. The CDR3 spans 13 residues. V lost 11 bases and J lost 8, with 21 bases in between. The germline gives CDR1 MNHEY, CDR2 SVGEGT.

This clonotype occurred a few times. The chain recombines TRBV29-1 with TRBJ2-7, with 10 bases lining up with TRBD1. Germline trimming cut 7 bases from V and 0 bases from J; bases unmatched to any gene: 6. Germline V gene data show CDR1 as SQVTM and CDR2 as ANQGSEA. The CDR3 sequence is 14 residues long. The CDR3 nucleotides are TGCAGCGGTGTCGGGACAGGGGTCTCCTACGAGCAGTACTTC. Amino acids: CSGVGTGVSYEQYF.

J is TRBJ2-7 and V is TRBV29-1, with D perhaps matching TRBD2 (5 bases). V was trimmed by 6 bases and J by 0 bases, leaving 12 bases between them. The length of the CDR3 is 13 residues. The V gene's germline CDR1 is SQVTM and CDR2 ANQGSEA. CDR3 nucleotide sequence: TGCAGCGTGGCGGGCGAGGTCTCCTACGAGCAGTACTTC. This codes for CSVAGEVSYEQYF.

J is TRBJ1-1 and V is TRBV4-3; 10 bases are shared with TRBD1. CDR3 length equals 19 residues. With 1 base clipped from V and 1 base from J, the junction kept 12 bases outside the gene matches. Germline-derived CDR1 and CDR2 are LGHNA and YSLEER. The CDR3 loop reads CASSQGFGQGDSRNTEAFF. For the CDR3, the DNA is TGCGCCAGCAGCCAAGGGTTTGGACAGGGGGACTCCAGGAACACTGAAGCTTTCTTT.

The gene calls are TRBV5-6 and TRBJ1-1; 7 bases align to TRBD1. CDR1 SGHDT and CDR2 YYEEEE come from the germline V gene. This CDR3 spans 14 amino acids. Unmatched junction bases numbered 9, after V lost 4 bases and J lost 6 bases. CDR3 sequence: CASSLQTGLPEAFF. For the CDR3, the DNA is TGTGCCAGCAGCCTGCAGACAGGGCTCCCTGAAGCTTTCTTT.